Following are 14 T cell receptor beta chains from one sample sequenced in a study of Ad26.COV2.S vaccination and SARS-CoV-2 variants. The treatment is: roughly 19 received Ad26.COV2.S at low or high dose, single or two shots; a few received placebo; per-sample allocation not given. Sampling occurred on day 63 after the first vaccine or placebo injection. This table comes from immunoSEQ multiplex PCR, and its TCRdb copy is limited to in-frame clones, with some not included. The table lists roughly 400,000 clones, about 89% of them singletons, with about 1.9% in the top ten. The source material was peripheral blood, sampled in a trial of Ad26.COV2.S vaccine versus placebo. All receptors come from a person between 18 and 60 years old who received the Ad26.COV2.S COVID-19 vaccine or a placebo.

Note on this clone: Other DNA sequences of this sample code for an identical CDR3. V and J are TRBV12-3 or TRBV12-4 and TRBJ2-1; D remains unclear. There are 11 residues in the CDR3. Trimming took off 1 base at V and 7 bases at J, with 2 bases between the two ends. The CDR3 DNA reads TGTGCCAGCAGTTTAGTTAATGAGCAGTTCTTC. This translates into CASSLVNEQFF.

The V gene is TRBV5-1, the J gene TRBJ2-5, with TRBD2 identical over 8 bases. With V trimmed by 5 bases and J by 0 bases, 6 bases remained unmatched. The CDR3 runs 15 residues. Germline-derived CDR1 and CDR2 are SGHRS and YFSETQ. CDR3 protein: CASSLPAGDQETQYF. In DNA form, the CDR3 reads TGCGCCAGCAGTCTTCCAGCGGGAGACCAAGAGACCCAGTACTTC.

The V and J genes are TRBV19 and TRBJ2-7; D gene ambiguous. Trimming left V 4 bases short and J 6 bases short, with 16 bases between. Per the germline V gene, CDR1 is LNHDA and CDR2 is SQIVND (reference sequence). This CDR3 has 14 residues. The CDR3 reads CASSTRPGSGEQYF. The CDR3 DNA reads TGTGCCAGTAGTACCCGGCCGGGTTCGGGCGAGCAGTACTTC.

This clone is labeled as medium-sized (0.01 to 0.1%). CDR3 in DNA: TGCGCCAGCAGCCAAGATTTCCCGGGCCCCGCGACCAGGAATTGGGACACTGAAGCTTTCTTT. It specifies CASSQDFPGPATRNWDTEAFF. The chain combines TRBV4-1 with TRBJ1-1; no firm D call. The germline V and J ends were trimmed by 0 bases and 3 bases, with 29 bases remaining between them. The CDR3 length is 21 residues. Germline-derived CDR1 and CDR2 are MGHRA and YSYEKL.

The chain links TRBV18 to TRBJ2-1; D not certain. With 5 bases removed from V and 10 bases from J, the gap between germline ends came to 15 bases. Germline assignment: CDR1 KGHSH and CDR2 LQKENI. This CDR3 is built from 13 residues. DNA of the CDR3: TGTGCCAGCTCAACACAAGTCGTACGGGAGCAGTTCTTC. Protein: CASSTQVVREQFF.

This clone was observed once. The gene calls are TRBV4-1 and TRBJ2-1, with D possibly TRBD1 on 5 matching bases. Deletions cut 5 bases from V and 3 bases from J, with 8 bases between. Per the germline V gene, CDR1 is MGHRA and CDR2 is YSYEKL. The CDR3 consists of 13 residues. The CDR3 bases are TGCGCCAGCAGCTCGACAGACTACAATGAGCAGTTCTTC. Translation: CASSSTDYNEQFF.

In this sample, this clone turned up once. In nucleotides, the CDR3 is TGTGCCAGCAGTGGGCTAGCGGGACCCAAAGAGACCCAGTACTTC. Its translation: CASSGLAGPKETQYF. The rearrangement uses TRBV2 and TRBJ2-5; 9 bases line up with TRBD2. Trimming cost V 4 bases and J 3 bases; bases outside gene matches: 6. The CDR3 covers 15 residues. CDR1 SNHLY and CDR2 FYNNEI come from the germline V gene.

This clone was seen once. The chain employs TRBV5-6 and TRBJ2-1; maybe TRBD2 (6 bases). V was trimmed by 4 bases and J by 15 bases, leaving 17 bases between them. The CDR3 is 12 amino acids. Per germline, CDR1 SGHDT and CDR2 YYEEEE. CDR3 loop: CASSPGRTRPFF. CDR3 DNA sequence: TGTGCCAGCAGCCCTGGGAGGACCAGACCGTTCTTC.

There are a few counts of this clone. The rearrangement uses TRBV6-4 and TRBJ2-3; D call uncertain. The CDR3 runs to 14 residues. CDR1 and CDR2 from the germline V gene are MRHNA and SNTAGT. The V end lost 3 bases, the J end lost 0 bases, and 7 bases lay between the germline ends. This CDR3 is CASSEGSSTDTQYF. In DNA form, the CDR3 reads TGTGCCAGCAGTGAGGGGTCTAGCACAGATACGCAGTATTTT.

The J gene is TRBJ2-7, the V gene TRBV28, with TRBD2 identical over 14 bases. This CDR3 has 19 amino acids. Losses at the gene ends were 5 bases for V and 0 bases for J; bases not matched to a gene: 12. Germline CDR1 reads MDHEN; CDR2 reads SYDVKM. CDR3: CASSSTGHGLAGGSYEQYF. CDR3 DNA: TGTGCCAGCAGTAGCACCGGCCACGGACTAGCGGGGGGCTCCTACGAGCAGTACTTC.

The J gene is TRBJ2-6, the V gene TRBV7-6; D is unresolved. CDR3 length: 16 amino acids. The V and J ends lost 5 bases and 0 bases respectively, with 11 bases between them. Germline V gives CDR1 SGHVS, CDR2 FNYEAQ. The CDR3 protein is CASSALQDSGANVLTF. For the CDR3, the DNA is TGTGCCAGCAGCGCATTGCAGGACTCTGGGGCCAACGTCCTGACTTTC.

V is TRBV2 and J is TRBJ2-2; D not certain. The CDR3 is made up of 14 amino acids. CDR1 is SNHLY and CDR2 is FYNNEI in the germline V gene. Trimming removed 7 bases from V and 4 bases from J, with 13 bases in between. The CDR3 reads CASKIGLVTGELFF. In DNA, the CDR3 is TGTGCCAGCAAGATAGGGTTGGTCACCGGGGAGCTGTTTTTT.

This clone was detected a few times. The chain links TRBV2 to TRBJ1-6; D not resolved. This CDR3 comprises 12 residues. Germline V CDR1 and CDR2: SNHLY, FYNNEI. The V and J ends lost 6 bases and 9 bases respectively, with 9 bases between them. CDR3 coding DNA: TGTGCCAGCAGACCAGGAGGTTCACCCCTCCACTTT. This sequence encodes CASRPGGSPLHF.

The rearrangement joins TRBV6-6 to TRBJ2-5; no definite D call. The CDR3 is made up of 14 amino acids. Trimming took off 0 bases at V and 5 bases at J, with 10 bases between the two ends. Germline CDR1 is MNHNY and CDR2 is SVGAGI (reference sequence). The CDR3 spells CASSYSKGRETQYF. The CDR3 DNA reads TGTGCCAGCAGTTACTCGAAGGGTAGGGAGACCCAGTACTTC.